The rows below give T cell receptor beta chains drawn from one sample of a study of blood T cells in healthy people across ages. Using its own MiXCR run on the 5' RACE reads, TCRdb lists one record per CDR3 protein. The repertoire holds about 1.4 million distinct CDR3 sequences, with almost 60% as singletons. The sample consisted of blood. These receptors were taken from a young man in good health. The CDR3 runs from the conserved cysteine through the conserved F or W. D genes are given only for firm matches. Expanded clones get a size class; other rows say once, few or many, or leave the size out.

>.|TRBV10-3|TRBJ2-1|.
TGTGCCATCAGTGATGCTCTGGACCCTGGCCCCTACAATGAGCAGTTCTTC
CAISDALDPGPYNEQFF
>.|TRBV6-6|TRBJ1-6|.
TGTGCCAGCAGTAGTGACATCAGGTCACCCCTCCACTTT
CASSSDIRSPLHF
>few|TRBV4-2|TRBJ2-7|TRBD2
TGTGCCAGCAGCCAAGTAAAAGCGGGAGGGCCAGGAGAGCAGTACTTC
CASSQVKAGGPGEQYF
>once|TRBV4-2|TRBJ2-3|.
TGTGCCAGCAGTTCCGGGGGCCCTAACACAGATACGCAGTATTTT
CASSSGGPNTDTQYF
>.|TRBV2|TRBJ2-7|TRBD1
TGTGCCAGCAGTGTTAATACCGGGACAGGGATCAACTACGAGCAGTACTTC
CASSVNTGTGINYEQYF
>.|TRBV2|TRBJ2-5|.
TGTGCCAGCAGAACCGGACCGGGGGAAGAGACCCAGTACTTC
CASRTGPGEETQYF
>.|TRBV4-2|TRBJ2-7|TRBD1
TGTGCCAGCAGCCAGAAAGACAGGGGGAAGTACGAGCAGTACTTC
CASSQKDRGKYEQYF
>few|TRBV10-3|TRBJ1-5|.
TGTGCCATCAGTGAGACCGGTAGAGATCAGCCCCAGCATTTT
CAISETGRDQPQHF
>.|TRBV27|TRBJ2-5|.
TGTGCCAGCAGTAACAGGGGGGGGAGGGAGACCCAGTACTTC
CASSNRGGRETQYF
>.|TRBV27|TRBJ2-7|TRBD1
TGTGCCAGCAGTTTATCCGGACAGGGGACCTACGAGCAGTACTTC
CASSLSGQGTYEQYF
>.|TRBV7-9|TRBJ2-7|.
TGTGCCAGCAGCTTTGGTGCGGGGTTACCGTACGAGCAGTACTTC
CASSFGAGLPYEQYF
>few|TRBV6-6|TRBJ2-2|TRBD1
TGTGCCAGCAGTCGACAGGGTACCGGGGAGCTGTTTTTT
CASSRQGTGELFF
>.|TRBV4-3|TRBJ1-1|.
TGCGCCAGCAGCCCCCTGACGGGGAACACTGAAGCTTTCTTT
CASSPLTGNTEAFF
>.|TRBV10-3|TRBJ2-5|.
TGTGCCATCAGTGAAGGACGGGGAAGAGTCGGAGAGACCCAGTACTTC
CAISEGRGRVGETQYF
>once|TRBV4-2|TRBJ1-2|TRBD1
TGTGCCAGCAGCCACGTTCTCCGGGACAGAGGGAAGGATGGCTACACCTTC
CASSHVLRDRGKDGYTF
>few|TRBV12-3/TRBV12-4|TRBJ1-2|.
TGTGCCAGCAGTTTAGCGCTCCTGGGTGATGGCTACACCTTC
CASSLALLGDGYTF
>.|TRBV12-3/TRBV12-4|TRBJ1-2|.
TGTGCCAGCAACCCGGGGCCCTATGGCTACACCTTC
CASNPGPYGYTF
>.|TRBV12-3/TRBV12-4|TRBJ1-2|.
TGTGCCAGCAGCACAGGCCTCAGCTACACCTTC
CASSTGLSYTF
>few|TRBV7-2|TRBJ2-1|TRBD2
TGTGCCAGCAGCCAGGGGACTAGCGGGAACTATGAGCAGTTCTTC
CASSQGTSGNYEQFF
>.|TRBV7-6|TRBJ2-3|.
TGTGCCAGCAGCCTAGTGAGTCGGACAAAGATCACAGATACGCAGTATTTT
CASSLVSRTKITDTQYF
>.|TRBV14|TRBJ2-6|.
TGTGCCAGCAGACCAGGCGGGGCCAGCGTCCTGACTTTC
CASRPGGASVLTF
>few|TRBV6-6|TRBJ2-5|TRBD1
TGTGCCAGCAGAGCCTTGACAGGGGGAGAGACCCAGTACTTC
CASRALTGGETQYF
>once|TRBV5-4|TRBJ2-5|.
TGTGCCAGCAGCTTGGGGCTGGAGGATTTTAGGGAGACCCAGTACTTC
CASSLGLEDFRETQYF
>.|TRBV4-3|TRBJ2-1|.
TGCGCCAGCAGCCAAGATTTCGGGAGACACCTTAGCTCCTACAATGAGCAGTTCTTC
CASSQDFGRHLSSYNEQFF
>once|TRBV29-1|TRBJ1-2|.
TGCAGCTCCGGGGGAGGGGCGGATGGCTACACCTTC
CSSGGGADGYTF
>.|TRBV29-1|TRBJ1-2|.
TGCAGCGTTGGAACGGGGCACAGCTATGGCTACACCTTC
CSVGTGHSYGYTF
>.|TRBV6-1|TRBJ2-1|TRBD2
TGTGCCAGCCCAGGACTAGCGGGAGTGACTGAGCAGTTCTTC
CASPGLAGVTEQFF